A selection of T cell receptor beta chains follows, all from one sample in a study of T cell responses to AZD1222 COVID-19 vaccine. The assay was immunoSEQ multiplex PCR, and TCRdb's table has in-frame clones only and misses some. The sample holds around 200,000 clones, about 91% seen once. Sequenced here: peripheral blood, sampled on day 0 of AZD1222 vaccination. All receptors come from an adult in good health. Each CDR3 is given with its conserved first and last residue. Fields, in order: V gene, D gene, clone size, J gene, CDR3 DNA, CDR3 protein. The D gene is left open where the match is weak. Size values are once, few and many counts, or a class for expanded clones, and some rows have none.

V: TRBV19
D: -
size: few
J: TRBJ1-3
DNA: TGTGCCAGTAGTATAACGGGTGGAAACACCATATATTTT
CDR3: CASSITGGNTIYF

V: TRBV12-3/TRBV12-4
D: TRBD1
size: -
J: TRBJ1-1
DNA: TGTGCCAGCACCCCAACAGGGGAAGGTGAAGCTTTCTTT
CDR3: CASTPTGEGEAFF

V: TRBV24-1
D: -
size: -
J: TRBJ2-5
DNA: TGTGCCACCAGTGATCCCGCCGGCATACAAGAGACCCAGTACTTC
CDR3: CATSDPAGIQETQYF

V: TRBV5-5
D: -
size: -
J: TRBJ1-2
DNA: TGTGCCAGCAGCTTGGATGCGGGAAACTATGGCTACACCTTC
CDR3: CASSLDAGNYGYTF

V: TRBV7-3
D: -
size: -
J: TRBJ2-7
DNA: TGTGCCAGCAGCTTAATGGGGTCCACCTACGAGCAGTACTTC
CDR3: CASSLMGSTYEQYF

V: TRBV7-9
D: TRBD2
size: -
J: TRBJ2-7
DNA: TGTGCCAGCAGCTTAATAGCTCTCGGGGGGGAGCAGTACTTC
CDR3: CASSLIALGGEQYF

V: TRBV5-1
D: -
size: -
J: TRBJ1-5
DNA: TGCGCCAGCAGCTTGACAGCCAATCAGCCCCAGCATTTT
CDR3: CASSLTANQPQHF

V: TRBV21-1
D: -
size: once
J: TRBJ1-1
DNA: TGTGCCAGCAGCAAAGAGGGGAACACTGAAGCTTTCTTT
CDR3: CASSKEGNTEAFF

V: TRBV5-1
D: -
size: -
J: TRBJ2-5
DNA: TGCGCCAGCAGCCAGTCAGGGGAAGAGACCCAGTACTTC
CDR3: CASSQSGEETQYF

V: TRBV7-9
D: -
size: -
J: TRBJ2-1
DNA: TGTGCCAGCAGCCGTCCTAGCGGTGTGACAGGAGATGAGCAGTTCTTC
CDR3: CASSRPSGVTGDEQFF

V: TRBV5-1
D: TRBD2
size: -
J: TRBJ2-7
DNA: TGCGCCAGCAGCCGCAGACTAGCGGGAGAAGGTGGCGACGAGCAGTACTTC
CDR3: CASSRRLAGEGGDEQYF

V: TRBV5-1
D: TRBD2
size: once
J: TRBJ2-5
DNA: TGCGCCAGCAGCTCCCCTAGCGGGAGAGAGACCCAGTACTTC
CDR3: CASSSPSGRETQYF

V: TRBV29-1
D: TRBD1
size: once
J: TRBJ1-2
DNA: TGCAGCGTTGAAGGCCGGGACAGGCGCTCTAACTATGGCTACACCTTC
CDR3: CSVEGRDRRSNYGYTF

V: TRBV5-1
D: TRBD2
size: -
J: TRBJ2-7
DNA: TGCGCCAGCAGCTTAGCGGGGGGGAGCTCCTACGAGCAGTACTTC
CDR3: CASSLAGGSSYEQYF

V: TRBV7-3
D: -
size: -
J: TRBJ2-1
DNA: TGTGCCAGCAGCTCGTTGGGCAATGAGCAGTTCTTC
CDR3: CASSSLGNEQFF

V: TRBV5-6
D: TRBD2
size: -
J: TRBJ2-3
DNA: TGTGCCAGCAGCTCTACTAGCGGGGGGTCAACAGATACGCAGTATTTT
CDR3: CASSSTSGGSTDTQYF

V: TRBV19
D: -
size: -
J: TRBJ1-1
DNA: TGTGCCAGTAGCATCGACCGAGGAGGCAGCCTGAACACTGAAGCTTTCTTT
CDR3: CASSIDRGGSLNTEAFF

V: TRBV28
D: -
size: -
J: TRBJ2-3
DNA: TGTGCTTCGAGGGTGGGGGGCAGAGATACGCAGTATTTT
CDR3: CASRVGGRDTQYF

V: TRBV21-1
D: -
size: few
J: TRBJ2-3
DNA: TGTGCCAGAGGGCCGAGGCAGTATTTT
CDR3: CARGPRQYF

V: TRBV6-6
D: TRBD1
size: -
J: TRBJ1-2
DNA: TGTGCCAGCAGTCCCCCTGGACAGGGAGCGTCTAACTATGGCTACACCTTC
CDR3: CASSPPGQGASNYGYTF

V: TRBV28
D: -
size: -
J: TRBJ2-3
DNA: TGTGCCAGCAGTCCTCCATCCGGCGCCACAGATACGCAGTATTTT
CDR3: CASSPPSGATDTQYF

V: TRBV24-1
D: -
size: -
J: TRBJ2-2
DNA: TGTGCCACCAGTTCTCTCGGGAGCGGGACCGGGGAGCTGTTTTTT
CDR3: CATSSLGSGTGELFF

V: TRBV4-3
D: -
size: -
J: TRBJ1-2
DNA: TGCGCCAGCAGCCAAGATCAGGGGACCGGCTACACCTTC
CDR3: CASSQDQGTGYTF

V: TRBV7-3
D: TRBD1
size: -
J: TRBJ2-7
DNA: TGTGCCAGCAGCTCTACCGGGACAGGGGGAGAGCAGTACTTC
CDR3: CASSSTGTGGEQYF

V: TRBV4-1
D: -
size: -
J: TRBJ2-3
DNA: TGCGCCAGCAGCCAGGCCCTCCCCGCGGCGGAAAGCACAGATACGCAGTATTTT
CDR3: CASSQALPAAESTDTQYF

V: TRBV28
D: -
size: -
J: TRBJ1-2
DNA: TGTGCCAGCAGTTCCGGACAGTCTTTCTATGGCTACACCTTC
CDR3: CASSSGQSFYGYTF

V: TRBV5-1
D: -
size: -
J: TRBJ2-7
DNA: TGCGCCAGCAGCGGGGGACTCGAGCAGTACTTC
CDR3: CASSGGLEQYF